A single sample gave rise to the 30 T cell receptor beta chains below, sequenced in a study of cytotoxic CD8 clonotypes in ibrutinib-treated CLL. The table came from immunoSEQ multiplex PCR; TCRdb's copy has only in-frame clones and leaves some out. The table has under 300,000 clones, under 80% seen once. The source material was PBMCs, sampled after 24 months of ibrutinib treatment. The receptors originated from a human donor with chronic lymphocytic leukemia.

The chain employs TRBV30 and TRBJ2-7, with 9 bases aligning to TRBD1. The CDR3 loop spans 15 amino acids. Trimming cost V 1 base and J 1 base; bases outside gene matches: 5. The germline V gene encodes CDR1 GTSNPN and CDR2 SVGIG (reference sequence). The CDR3 is CAWSASQGASYEQYF. Written as DNA, the CDR3 is TGTGCCTGGAGTGCATCACAGGGGGCATCCTACGAGCAGTACTTC.

The chain has TRBV7-2 and TRBJ2-7; D remains unclear. CDR3 length: 13 amino acids. Trimming removed 1 base from V and 2 bases from J, with 6 bases in between. From germline, CDR1 is SGHTA and CDR2 FQGNSA. CDR3 bases: TGTGCCAGCAGCTTAGTAGTGGCCTACGAGCAGTACTTC. The encoded protein is CASSLVVAYEQYF.

This chain uses TRBV7-2 with TRBJ2-7, with a tentative D call TRBD1 (6 bases). Germline CDR1 and CDR2: SGHTA and FQGNSA. Deletions cut 3 bases from V and 7 bases from J, with 16 bases between. This CDR3 comprises 14 residues. CDR3 coding DNA: TGTGCCAGCAGCTTTAAGCGACAGGAGAGTGAGCAGTACTTC. Protein sequence: CASSFKRQESEQYF.

This chain links TRBV9 with TRBJ2-7; D perhaps matches TRBD2 (6 bases). CDR3 size: 15 residues. V was clipped by 0 bases and J by 0 bases, with 10 bases between them. Germline V CDR1 and CDR2: SGDLS, YYNGEE. As DNA, the CDR3 is TGTGCCAGCAGCGTAGACGGGAGACTCTCCTACGAGCAGTACTTC. Residues: CASSVDGRLSYEQYF.

V usage is TRBV18 and J usage is TRBJ2-5, with TRBD1 as a possible D gene (6 bases). V was cut by 5 bases and J by 5 bases, with 24 bases left in between. CDR1 is KGHSH and CDR2 is LQKENI in the germline V gene. The CDR3 has 17 amino acids. The CDR3 region is CASSGENRDTLAETQYF. The CDR3 nucleotides read TGTGCCAGCTCAGGAGAGAACCGGGACACCTTAGCCGAGACCCAGTACTTC.

The chain couples TRBV6-5 to TRBJ2-5, with unresolved D. Deletions cut 4 bases from V and 1 base from J, with 10 bases between. In germline, CDR1 is MNHEY, CDR2 SVGAGI. The CDR3 length is 14 residues. The CDR3, as DNA: TGTGCCAGCAGTTTGGAGACGCCCCAAGAGACCCAGTACTTC. It yields the protein CASSLETPQETQYF.

Here the CDR3 reads CASSADVDTQYF. The CDR3 bases are TGTGCCAGCAGCGCCGATGTAGATACGCAGTATTTT. This sequence joins TRBV9 and TRBJ2-3, with D unresolved. V lost 3 bases and J 5 bases, leaving 7 bases between the germline ends. CDR3 size: 12 residues. Germline loops: CDR1 SGDLS, CDR2 YYNGEE.

This clone was found a few times. This sequence joins TRBV5-1 and TRBJ2-7, with D unclear. V was shortened by 0 bases and J by 5 bases, with 9 bases between the two germline ends. Looked up from germline, CDR1 is SGHRS and CDR2 is YFSETQ. The CDR3 consists of 13 residues. CDR3: CASSLVVGNEQYF. CDR3 DNA sequence: TGCGCCAGCAGCTTGGTAGTGGGGAACGAGCAGTACTTC.

This clone was detected only a few times. The chain joins TRBV5-8 to TRBJ2-3; possibly TRBD2 for D (6 bases). The CDR3 sequence is 14 residues long. Germline V CDR1 and CDR2: SGHTS, YDEGEE. V was shortened by 3 bases and J by 3 bases, with 11 bases between the two germline ends. The chain's CDR3 is CASSSSRGTDTQYF. CDR3 DNA: TGTGCCAGCAGCTCCAGTCGGGGGACAGATACGCAGTATTTT.

This clone has just a few counts. The chain couples TRBV7-9 to TRBJ2-7, with a tentative D call TRBD2 (6 bases). V was trimmed by 0 bases and J by 4 bases, leaving 13 bases between them. Germline V gene sequence: CDR1 SEHNR, CDR2 FQNEAQ (reference sequence). The CDR3 consists of 15 residues. CDR3 amino acids: CASSLALFGSYEQYF. The CDR3 nucleotides are TGTGCCAGCAGCTTAGCGCTTTTCGGGAGTTACGAGCAGTACTTC.

The chain links TRBV5-1 to TRBJ1-5; D is possibly TRBD1 (6 bases). The CDR3 consists of 13 residues. The V gene's germline CDR1 is SGHRS and CDR2 YFSETQ. The V end lost 4 bases, the J end lost 3 bases, and 8 bases lay between the germline ends. The DNA for the CDR3 is TGCGCCAGCAGCGGACAGAACAATCAGCCCCAGCATTTT. Translated, it gives CASSGQNNQPQHF.

This rearrangement joins TRBV5-1 to TRBJ2-7; D not certain. The CDR3 contains 12 residues. Trimming pared 4 bases from V and 6 bases from J, leaving 11 bases between. From germline, CDR1 is SGHRS and CDR2 YFSETQ. DNA for the CDR3: TGCGCCAGCAGCCCCCTCGTAGGCGAGCAGTACTTC. This codes for CASSPLVGEQYF.

The rearrangement joins TRBV6-5 to TRBJ1-2; possible D gene TRBD1, 6 bases. With 0 bases removed from V and 8 bases from J, the gap between germline ends came to 19 bases. The CDR3 is 16 residues long. Looked up from germline, CDR1 is MNHEY and CDR2 is SVGAGI. CDR3 sequence: CASSYSLGGGEIGYTF. The CDR3 DNA reads as TGTGCCAGCAGTTACTCCTTAGGGGGGGGCGAAATAGGCTACACCTTC.

The gene calls are TRBV27 and TRBJ2-1; 10 positions match TRBD1. The V gene end was trimmed by 2 bases and the J gene end by 0 bases; junction bases not matched to a gene: 4. CDR1 is MNHEY and CDR2 is SMNVEV in the germline V gene (reference sequence). This CDR3 has 17 amino acids. The CDR3 protein is CASSLEGQGISYNEQFF. In nucleotides, the CDR3 is TGTGCCAGCAGTTTAGAGGGACAGGGGATCTCCTACAATGAGCAGTTCTTC.

This clone was seen more than once but under ten times. Other DNA sequences within the sample encode an identical CDR3. V and J are TRBV9 and TRBJ2-7; D unclear. CDR1 and CDR2 (germline): SGDLS, YYNGEE. V was clipped by 2 bases and J by 4 bases, with 4 bases between them. The CDR3 totals 11 residues. CDR3: CASSVGYEQYF. The CDR3 region has the DNA TGTGCCAGCAGCGTCGGGTACGAGCAGTACTTC.

The chain uses TRBV29-1 and TRBJ2-6, with D perhaps given as TRBD1 or TRBD2 (5 bases each). CDR3 length: 14 residues. Germline values: CDR1 SQVTM, CDR2 ANQGSEA. The V end was cut by 5 bases, the J end by 0 bases, with 8 bases between. CDR3 protein: CSVMGTSGANVLTF. The CDR3 DNA is TGCAGCGTTATGGGGACCTCTGGGGCCAACGTCCTGACTTTC.

The V and J genes are TRBV29-1 and TRBJ2-7; D call uncertain. CDR3 size: 11 residues. CDR1 is SQVTM, CDR2 ANQGSEA, per germline. The V end was cut by 5 bases, the J end by 3 bases, with 8 bases between. The DNA of the CDR3 is TGCAGCGTTATTGGGGTCTACGAGCAGTACTTC. It specifies CSVIGVYEQYF.

This chain connects TRBV28 to TRBJ2-7; TRBD2 matches 9 bases. The CDR3 is 15 residues long. Germline CDR1 reads MDHEN; CDR2 reads SYDVKM. The V and J ends lost 3 bases and 7 bases, in that order; junction bases with no gene match: 10. The CDR3 spells CASSFGVSGSDEQYF. The CDR3 DNA follows: TGTGCCAGCAGTTTTGGCGTTAGCGGGAGTGATGAGCAGTACTTC.

The chain carries TRBV29-1 and TRBJ2-7, with 11 bases aligning to TRBD2. J gave up 0 bases and V 6 bases, and 10 bases lay outside the gene matches. The CDR3 runs 16 residues. Germline V lookup: CDR1 SQVTM, CDR2 ANQGSEA. CDR3 sequence: CSVSGLADKSSYEQYF. For the CDR3, the DNA is TGCAGCGTCTCGGGACTAGCGGACAAAAGCTCCTACGAGCAGTACTTC.

This sequence joins TRBV29-1 and TRBJ2-2; 10 positions agree with TRBD1. The J segment lost 7 bases and the V segment lost 6 bases, leaving 8 bases of the junction unmatched. The CDR3 extends over 14 amino acids. Germline V gene sequence: CDR1 SQVTM, CDR2 ANQGSEA. CDR3 amino acids: CSVQPGQGFGELFF. The DNA for the CDR3 is TGCAGCGTCCAACCGGGACAGGGGTTCGGGGAGCTGTTTTTT.

The V gene is TRBV9, the J gene TRBJ2-7; D is unresolved. The germline gives CDR1 SGDLS, CDR2 YYNGEE. The V end was cut by 0 bases, the J end by 3 bases, with 7 bases between. The CDR3 is 13 amino acids. CDR3 nucleotide sequence: TGTGCCAGCAGCGTAGGTGAGCGCTACGAGCAGTACTTC. Its translation: CASSVGERYEQYF.

This chain joins TRBV18 and TRBJ2-7; 12 bases line up with TRBD2. The junction had 1 base not matched to a gene; V was cut back by 5 bases and J by 2 bases. Germline V gene sequence: CDR1 KGHSH, CDR2 LQKENI. The CDR3 is made up of 14 amino acids. The CDR3 DNA reads as TGTGCCAGCTCAGGACTAGCGGGACCCTACGAGCAGTACTTC. As protein: CASSGLAGPYEQYF.

The chain uses TRBV6-5 and TRBJ2-1, with 7 nucleotides matching TRBD2. Germline V lookup: CDR1 MNHEY, CDR2 SVGAGI. V trimming: 2 bases; J trimming: 1 base; junction bases outside the gene matches: 5. The length of the CDR3 is 16 residues. CDR3 residues: CASSYVAGESYNEQFF. The CDR3 coding sequence is TGTGCCAGCAGTTACGTCGCGGGAGAGTCCTACAATGAGCAGTTCTTC.

The CDR3 region is CATSSRLAGVVHEQYF. DNA of the CDR3: TGTGCCACCAGCAGCCGACTAGCGGGAGTGGTCCACGAGCAGTACTTC. The chain couples TRBV15 to TRBJ2-7, with 12 bases lining up with TRBD2. Germline lookup yields CDR1 LNHNV and CDR2 YYDKDF (reference sequence). The junction had 8 bases not matched to a gene; V was cut back by 3 bases and J by 5 bases. CDR3 length: 16 amino acids.

The rearrangement joins TRBV13 to TRBJ1-5; TRBD1 agrees at 12 bases. The CDR3 is made up of 15 amino acids. Germline V gene data show CDR1 as PRHDT and CDR2 as FYEKMQ (reference sequence). J gave up 7 bases and V 4 bases, and 5 bases lay outside the gene matches. CDR3 region: CASSSGTGGGQPQHF. CDR3 sequence (DNA): TGTGCCAGCAGCTCGGGGACAGGGGGCGGCCAGCCCCAGCATTTT.

This clone has more than one count but fewer than ten. V gene TRBV11-2 combines with J gene TRBJ2-1; D not certain. The CDR3 length is 13 residues. The germline CDR1 and CDR2 sequences are SGHAT and FQNNGV. V was trimmed by 2 bases and J by 4 bases, leaving 6 bases between them. The CDR3 protein is CASSLTQYNEQFF. The CDR3 coding sequence is TGTGCCAGCAGCTTAACCCAGTACAATGAGCAGTTCTTC.

V and J are TRBV27 and TRBJ2-5; D is perhaps TRBD2 (6 bases). The CDR3 is 15 amino acids. CDR1 and CDR2 (germline): MNHEY, SMNVEV (reference sequence). Between the trimmed V and J ends, which lost 5 bases and 4 bases, there was a span of 17 bases. The CDR3 DNA sequence: TGTGCCAGCAGTCCGACCGGGACTCAGGGAGAGACCCAGTACTTC. This translates into CASSPTGTQGETQYF.

This chain connects TRBV25-1 to TRBJ2-2, with D tentatively TRBD1 (5 bases). The V end was cut by 3 bases, the J end by 6 bases, with 20 bases between. Germline lookup yields CDR1 MGHDK and CDR2 SYGVNS. The CDR3 is 17 residues long. The CDR3 loop reads CASSEPRKEQVSGELFF. The CDR3 bases are TGTGCCAGCAGTGAGCCCAGGAAAGAACAGGTCTCCGGGGAGCTGTTTTTT.

The chain joins TRBV7-9 to TRBJ2-3; 8 bases align to TRBD2. This CDR3 has 15 residues. J gave up 3 bases and V 8 bases, and 10 bases lay outside the gene matches. The germline V gene encodes CDR1 SEHNR and CDR2 FQNEAQ (reference sequence). The CDR3 protein is CASGVGREVTDTQYF. Here the CDR3 DNA reads TGTGCCAGCGGAGTCGGGCGGGAGGTTACAGATACGCAGTATTTT.

The sample holds many counts of this clone. The chain employs TRBV27 and TRBJ1-4, with 7 bases lining up with TRBD1. Germline trimming cut 3 bases from V and 8 bases from J; bases unmatched to any gene: 9. The CDR3 is 15 residues long. CDR1 is MNHEY and CDR2 is SMNVEV in the germline V gene (reference sequence). CDR3 nucleotides: TGTGCCAGCAGTTTCCGACAGGGAGTTTTGGAAAAACTGTTTTTT. This translates into CASSFRQGVLEKLFF.